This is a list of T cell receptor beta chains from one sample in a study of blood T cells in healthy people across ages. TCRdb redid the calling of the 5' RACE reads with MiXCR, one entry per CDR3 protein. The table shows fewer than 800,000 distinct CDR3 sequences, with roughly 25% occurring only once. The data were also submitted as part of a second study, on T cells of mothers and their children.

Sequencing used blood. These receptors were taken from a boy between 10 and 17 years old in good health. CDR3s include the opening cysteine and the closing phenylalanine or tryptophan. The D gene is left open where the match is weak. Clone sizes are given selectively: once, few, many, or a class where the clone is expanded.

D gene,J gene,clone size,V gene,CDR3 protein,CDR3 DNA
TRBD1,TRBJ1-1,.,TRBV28,CASGDRADTEAFF,TGTGCCAGCGGCGACAGGGCGGACACTGAAGCTTTCTTT
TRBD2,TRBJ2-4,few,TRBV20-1,CSASSGTSDPEGRNIQYF,TGCAGTGCTAGTTCTGGGACTAGCGACCCAGAGGGGAGAAACATTCAGTACTTC
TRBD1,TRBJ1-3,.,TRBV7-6,CASSQGVSNTIYF,TGTGCCAGCAGCCAGGGGGTTAGCAACACCATATATTTT
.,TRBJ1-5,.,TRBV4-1,CASSQDLLSNQPQHF,TGCGCCAGCAGCCAAGATTTGCTGAGCAATCAGCCCCAGCATTTT
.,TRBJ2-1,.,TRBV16,CASSLFGYGNEQFF,TGTGCCAGCAGCCTGTTTGGGTACGGGAATGAGCAGTTCTTC
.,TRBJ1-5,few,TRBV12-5,CASGFTGNNQPQHF,TGTGCTAGTGGTTTCACCGGGAATAATCAGCCCCAGCATTTT
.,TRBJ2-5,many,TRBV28,CASRGPWETQYF,TGTGCCAGCAGGGGCCCCTGGGAGACCCAGTACTTC
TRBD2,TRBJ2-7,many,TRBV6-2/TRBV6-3,CASSRGLAVSYEQYF,TGTGCCAGCAGTCGCGGACTAGCGGTCTCCTACGAGCAGTACTTC
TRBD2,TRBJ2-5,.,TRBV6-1,CASSVLAVQETQYF,TGTGCCAGCAGTGTCCTAGCGGTTCAAGAGACCCAGTACTTC
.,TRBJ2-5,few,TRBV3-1,CASSPPLQETQYF,TGTGCCAGCAGCCCTCCCCTCCAAGAGACCCAGTACTTC
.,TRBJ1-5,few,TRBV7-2,CASSPKMASNQPQHF,TGTGCCAGCAGCCCGAAAATGGCTAGCAATCAGCCCCAGCATTTT
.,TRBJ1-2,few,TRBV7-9,CASSLGLGYGCTF,TGTGCCAGCAGCTTAGGTCTTGGCTATGGCTGCACCTTC
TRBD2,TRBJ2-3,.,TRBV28,CASSTTSPRTDTQYF,TGTGCCAGCAGTACGACTAGCCCTCGCACAGATACGCAGTATTTT
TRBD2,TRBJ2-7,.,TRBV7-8,CASSVLAAGDEQYF,TGTGCCAGCAGCGTACTAGCGGCGGGCGACGAGCAGTACTTC
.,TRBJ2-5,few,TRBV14,CASSPFPGSMAQYF,TGTGCCAGCAGCCCTTTTCCGGGAAGCATGGCCCAGTACTTC
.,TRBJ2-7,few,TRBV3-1,CASSQDPYYEQYF,TGTGCCAGCAGCCAAGACCCCTACTACGAGCAGTACTTC
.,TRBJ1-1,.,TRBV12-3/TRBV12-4,CASSFRYFGTEAFF,TGTGCCAGCAGTTTCAGATACTTTGGTACTGAAGCTTTCTTT
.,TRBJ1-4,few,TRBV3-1,CASSHWQGPEKLSF,TGTGCCAGCAGCCATTGGCAGGGGCCTGAAAAACTGTCTTTT
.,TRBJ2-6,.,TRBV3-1,CASSHGVTISGANVLTF,TGTGCCAGCAGCCATGGAGTAACCATCTCTGGGGCCAACGTCCTGACTTTC
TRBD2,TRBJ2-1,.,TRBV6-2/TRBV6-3,CASSYSRGVGRDEQFF,TGTGCCAGCAGTTACTCGAGAGGGGTAGGGAGGGATGAGCAGTTCTTC
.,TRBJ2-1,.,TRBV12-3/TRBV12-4,CASSLGSSGLGPFF,TGTGCCAGCAGCTTGGGGTCGTCCGGGCTAGGCCCGTTCTTC
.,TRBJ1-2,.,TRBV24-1,CATSDFGYGYTF,TGTGCCACCAGTGATTTCGGCTATGGCTACACCTTC
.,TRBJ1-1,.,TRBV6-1,CASSPFGDNTEAFF,TGTGCCAGCAGTCCCTTCGGGGATAACACTGAAGCTTTCTTT
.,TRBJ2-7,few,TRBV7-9,CASSNIGGARSYEQYF,TGTGCCAGCAGTAATATAGGGGGAGCTCGCTCCTACGAGCAGTACTTC
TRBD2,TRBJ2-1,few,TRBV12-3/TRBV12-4,CASSSARLADSYNEQFF,TGTGCCAGCAGTTCCGCTCGACTAGCGGACTCCTACAATGAGCAGTTCTTC
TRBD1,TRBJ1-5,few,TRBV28,CASSNTGVGNQPQHF,TGTGCCAGCAGTAATACAGGGGTGGGCAATCAGCCCCAGCATTTT
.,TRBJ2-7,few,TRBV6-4,CASSGHRTPEQYF,TGTGCCAGCAGTGGTCACAGGACACCCGAGCAGTACTTC
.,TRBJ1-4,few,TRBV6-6,CASSLPIGGDEKLFF,TGTGCCAGCAGCCTCCCTATCGGGGGGGATGAAAAACTGTTTTTT
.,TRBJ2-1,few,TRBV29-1,CSVELNERGARSDEQFF,TGCAGCGTTGAACTAAACGAACGGGGCGCCCGGAGCGATGAGCAGTTCTTC
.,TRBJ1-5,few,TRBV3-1,CASSQDLGPNQPQHF,TGTGCCAGCAGCCAAGATTTAGGACCTAATCAGCCCCAGCATTTT
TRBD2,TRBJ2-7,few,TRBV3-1,CASSRGVGGTTYEQYF,TGTGCCAGCAGCCGGGGGGTTGGCGGGACTACCTACGAGCAGTACTTC
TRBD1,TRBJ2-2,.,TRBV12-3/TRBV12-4,CASRRGQGITTGEPFF,TGTGCCAGCAGACGCGGACAGGGGATCACTACCGGGGAGCCGTTTTTT
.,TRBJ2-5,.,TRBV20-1,CSALLGPQETQYF,TGCAGTGCCCTACTAGGCCCCCAAGAGACCCAGTACTTC
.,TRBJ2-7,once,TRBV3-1,CASSQELAGEQYF,TGTGCCAGCAGCCAAGAACTAGCTGGGGAGCAGTACTTC